A selection of T cell receptor beta chains follows, all from one sample in a study of beta chain features in type 1 diabetes. Method: immunoSEQ multiplex PCR; TCRdb's copy keeps in-frame clones and lacks some. The sample lists around 310,000 clones, about 11% occurring once. The sequenced material came from naive CD4+ T cells from blood. The receptors here all came from a woman between 25 and 40 years old in good health. The CDR3 runs from the conserved cysteine through the conserved F or W. Fields, in order: J gene, clone size, D gene, V gene, CDR3 protein, CDR3 DNA. A D gene is named only where the DNA matches it firmly. Clone size is given for some rows only: seen once, a few or many times, or a class if the clone is expanded.

J: TRBJ2-1
size: few
D: .
V: TRBV18
CDR3: CASSPNILEQFF
DNA: TGTGCCAGCTCACCAAATATTCTTGAGCAGTTCTTC

J: TRBJ2-7
size: .
D: .
V: TRBV28
CDR3: CATWREGGSYEQYF
DNA: TGTGCCACCTGGCGGGAAGGGGGCAGCTACGAGCAGTACTTC

J: TRBJ2-1
size: .
D: .
V: TRBV11-2
CDR3: CASREDRSYNEQFF
DNA: TGTGCCAGCAGGGAGGACCGCTCCTACAATGAGCAGTTCTTC

J: TRBJ2-2
size: .
D: TRBD1
V: TRBV9
CDR3: CASSPRTGVVTGELFF
DNA: TGTGCCAGCAGCCCCCGGACAGGGGTAGTCACCGGGGAGCTGTTTTTT

J: TRBJ2-1
size: .
D: .
V: TRBV7-2
CDR3: CASSSRSLGVDEQFF
DNA: TGTGCCAGCAGCTCGCGTTCTCTAGGGGTGGATGAGCAGTTCTTC

J: TRBJ2-7
size: .
D: TRBD2
V: TRBV10-3
CDR3: CALGKRGSSYEQYF
DNA: TGTGCCTTGGGGAAGCGGGGCAGCTCCTACGAGCAGTACTTC

J: TRBJ1-5
size: .
D: .
V: TRBV5-4
CDR3: CASSLGGGDANQPQHF
DNA: TGTGCCAGCAGCTTGGGCGGGGGGGATGCCAATCAGCCCCAGCATTTT

J: TRBJ2-3
size: .
D: .
V: TRBV5-1
CDR3: CASNSAVQRDTQYF
DNA: TGCGCCAGCAACTCGGCTGTCCAGCGAGATACGCAGTATTTT

J: TRBJ2-5
size: few
D: TRBD2
V: TRBV13
CDR3: CASSESGTSSRETQYF
DNA: TGTGCCAGCAGTGAGTCCGGGACTAGCTCCCGGGAGACCCAGTACTTC

J: TRBJ1-2
size: few
D: .
V: TRBV9
CDR3: CASSPSQGGFGYTF
DNA: TGTGCCAGCAGCCCCAGTCAGGGTGGTTTTGGCTACACCTTC

J: TRBJ2-1
size: .
D: TRBD2
V: TRBV7-2
CDR3: CASSSGLGIYNEQFF
DNA: TGTGCCAGCAGCTCGGGACTAGGGATTTACAATGAGCAGTTCTTC

J: TRBJ2-5
size: .
D: .
V: TRBV28
CDR3: CASSFPVQETQYF
DNA: TGTGCCAGCAGTTTCCCGGTCCAAGAGACCCAGTACTTC

J: TRBJ2-5
size: .
D: TRBD2
V: TRBV4-3
CDR3: CASSSAGGWGETQYF
DNA: TGCGCCAGCAGCTCTGCGGGAGGATGGGGAGAGACCCAGTACTTC

J: TRBJ2-3
size: .
D: TRBD1
V: TRBV5-4
CDR3: CASSFHIGRDRLTDTQYF
DNA: TGTGCCAGCAGCTTCCATATCGGCCGGGACAGGCTGACAGATACGCAGTATTTT

J: TRBJ1-5
size: few
D: TRBD1
V: TRBV5-6
CDR3: CASSSQFELQGTNQPQHF
DNA: TGTGCCAGCAGCTCGCAGTTCGAACTACAGGGGACCAATCAGCCCCAGCATTTT

J: TRBJ2-7
size: .
D: TRBD2
V: TRBV29-1
CDR3: CSVEDPGRAHEQYF
DNA: TGCAGCGTTGAAGATCCCGGGAGGGCCCACGAGCAGTACTTC

J: TRBJ2-1
size: .
D: .
V: TRBV7-3
CDR3: CASSLKTDASYNEQFF
DNA: TGTGCCAGCAGCTTAAAGACAGATGCTTCCTACAATGAGCAGTTCTTC

J: TRBJ2-2
size: .
D: TRBD1
V: TRBV7-9
CDR3: CASNAGTGETGELFF
DNA: TGTGCCAGCAACGCCGGGACAGGGGAAACCGGGGAGCTGTTTTTT

J: TRBJ1-2
size: .
D: TRBD1
V: TRBV9
CDR3: CASSEEGQAVNYGYTF
DNA: TGTGCCAGCAGCGAGGAAGGACAGGCGGTTAACTATGGCTACACCTTC

J: TRBJ2-7
size: few
D: .
V: TRBV14
CDR3: CASSFSGAPVTEQYF
DNA: TGTGCCAGCAGCTTCTCAGGGGCCCCTGTTACCGAGCAGTACTTC

J: TRBJ2-1
size: few
D: .
V: TRBV11-2
CDR3: CASSLLQNNEQFF
DNA: TGTGCCAGCAGCTTATTGCAGAACAATGAGCAGTTCTTC

J: TRBJ2-3
size: .
D: TRBD2
V: TRBV5-1
CDR3: CASSLLSGSTDTQYF
DNA: TGCGCCAGCAGCTTGCTTAGCGGGAGTACAGATACGCAGTATTTT

J: TRBJ2-7
size: .
D: .
V: TRBV5-1
CDR3: CASSAGSYEQYF
DNA: TGCGCCAGCAGTGCAGGGTCCTACGAGCAGTACTTC

J: TRBJ2-6
size: few
D: TRBD2
V: TRBV9
CDR3: CASSVGTSGRATGGANVLTF
DNA: TGTGCCAGCAGCGTAGGGACTAGCGGGAGGGCCACGGGTGGGGCCAACGTCCTGACTTTC

J: TRBJ1-2
size: few
D: TRBD1
V: TRBV28
CDR3: CASRSQGEGYGYTF
DNA: TGTGCCAGCAGATCACAGGGGGAGGGCTATGGCTACACCTTC

J: TRBJ2-1
size: few
D: .
V: TRBV5-4
CDR3: CASSSKEGGEQFF
DNA: TGTGCCAGCAGCTCCAAGGAGGGAGGTGAGCAGTTCTTC

J: TRBJ1-2
size: few
D: TRBD1
V: TRBV7-2
CDR3: CASSSRGQGDYGYTF
DNA: TGTGCCAGCAGCTCTAGGGGCCAGGGGGACTATGGCTACACCTTC

J: TRBJ2-6
size: few
D: .
V: TRBV18
CDR3: CASSPQRQRPTSGANVLTF
DNA: TGTGCCAGCTCACCACAACGACAGCGACCAACCTCTGGGGCCAACGTCCTGACTTTC

J: TRBJ2-7
size: .
D: .
V: TRBV7-9
CDR3: CASSRSSNPYEQYF
DNA: TGTGCCAGCAGCCGTAGCAGTAACCCCTACGAGCAGTACTTC

J: TRBJ2-1
size: .
D: TRBD2
V: TRBV7-3
CDR3: CASSDPGLAGGPNEQFF
DNA: TGTGCCAGCAGCGACCCGGGACTAGCGGGAGGCCCCAATGAGCAGTTCTTC

J: TRBJ2-5
size: few
D: .
V: TRBV6-6
CDR3: CASSMGEFGTQYF
DNA: TGTGCCAGCAGCATGGGAGAGTTCGGGACCCAGTACTTC

J: TRBJ1-5
size: .
D: TRBD1
V: TRBV25-1
CDR3: CASSAADRGMNQPQHF
DNA: TGTGCCAGCAGTGCTGCGGACAGGGGAATGAATCAGCCCCAGCATTTT

J: TRBJ2-2
size: .
D: TRBD2
V: TRBV7-9
CDR3: CASTWTSGSMNGELFF
DNA: TGTGCCAGCACCTGGACTAGCGGGAGCATGAACGGGGAGCTGTTTTTT

J: TRBJ2-3
size: .
D: TRBD1
V: TRBV30
CDR3: CAWRLAGTGVRGTDTQYF
DNA: TGTGCCTGGAGACTAGCCGGGACAGGGGTAAGGGGCACAGATACGCAGTATTTT

J: TRBJ2-1
size: .
D: TRBD2
V: TRBV4-2
CDR3: CASSRQGIAGNYNEQFF
DNA: TGTGCCAGCAGCCGCCAAGGGATAGCGGGGAATTACAATGAGCAGTTCTTC

J: TRBJ2-1
size: .
D: .
V: TRBV7-2
CDR3: CASSPLSLSSYNEQFF
DNA: TGTGCCAGCAGCCCCCTCTCCCTGAGCTCCTACAATGAGCAGTTCTTC

J: TRBJ2-1
size: .
D: TRBD1
V: TRBV27
CDR3: CASRQQGRSYNEQFF
DNA: TGTGCCAGCAGGCAACAGGGGCGCTCCTACAATGAGCAGTTCTTC

J: TRBJ1-5
size: few
D: TRBD1
V: TRBV5-1
CDR3: CASSPLAGTGDSNQPQHF
DNA: TGCGCCAGCAGCCCCCTAGCCGGGACAGGGGATAGCAATCAGCCCCAGCATTTT

J: TRBJ2-1
size: .
D: TRBD2
V: TRBV28
CDR3: CASSKSSGKVFEQFF
DNA: TGTGCCAGCAGTAAATCTAGCGGGAAGGTTTTTGAGCAGTTCTTC

J: TRBJ2-5
size: .
D: TRBD1
V: TRBV6-5
CDR3: CASRNTGTGWETQYF
DNA: TGTGCCAGCAGGAATACCGGGACAGGATGGGAGACCCAGTACTTC

J: TRBJ2-7
size: .
D: TRBD2
V: TRBV14
CDR3: CASSSGTSGSYEQYF
DNA: TGTGCCAGCAGTTCAGGGACTAGCGGCTCCTACGAGCAGTACTTC

J: TRBJ1-1
size: many
D: TRBD1
V: TRBV29-1
CDR3: CSVDGAGGLNTEAFF
DNA: TGCAGCGTCGATGGGGCAGGGGGACTGAACACTGAAGCTTTCTTT

J: TRBJ2-7
size: few
D: TRBD2
V: TRBV6-5
CDR3: CASSYSYGAGDYEQYF
DNA: TGTGCCAGCAGTTACTCCTATGGAGCGGGAGACTACGAGCAGTACTTC

J: TRBJ2-1
size: few
D: TRBD1
V: TRBV28
CDR3: CASDGTGRSSYNEQFF
DNA: TGTGCCAGCGATGGGACAGGCCGTAGCTCCTACAATGAGCAGTTCTTC

J: TRBJ1-2
size: .
D: .
V: TRBV7-9
CDR3: CASSSGQWGYTF
DNA: TGTGCCAGCAGCTCCGGACAGTGGGGCTACACCTTC

J: TRBJ2-5
size: few
D: TRBD2
V: TRBV29-1
CDR3: CTVREGRETQYF
DNA: TGCACGGTCCGGGAGGGAAGGGAGACCCAGTACTTC

J: TRBJ2-1
size: .
D: .
V: TRBV6-5
CDR3: CASSKSGEQFF
DNA: TGTGCCAGCAGTAAGTCAGGAGAGCAGTTCTTC

J: TRBJ2-5
size: .
D: .
V: TRBV28
CDR3: CASSMGRGETQYF
DNA: TGTGCCAGCAGTATGGGACGGGGGGAGACCCAGTACTTC

J: TRBJ2-7
size: few
D: .
V: TRBV10-2
CDR3: CASSEPVGHYEQYF
DNA: TGCGCCAGCAGTGAGCCGGTGGGGCACTACGAGCAGTACTTC

J: TRBJ2-1
size: few
D: .
V: TRBV7-3
CDR3: CASSQRAGYNEQFF
DNA: TGTGCCAGCAGCCAAAGGGCGGGTTACAATGAGCAGTTCTTC

J: TRBJ1-2
size: few
D: .
V: TRBV2
CDR3: CASGRGSYGYTF
DNA: TGTGCCAGCGGGCGGGGGAGCTATGGCTACACCTTC

J: TRBJ2-7
size: .
D: .
V: TRBV5-1
CDR3: CASRISGMATYEQYF
DNA: TGCGCCAGCAGGATTTCGGGGATGGCCACCTACGAGCAGTACTTC

J: TRBJ2-3
size: few
D: TRBD1
V: TRBV29-1
CDR3: CSVGQGLFSDTQYF
DNA: TGCAGCGTAGGACAGGGGTTATTTTCGGATACGCAGTATTTT

J: TRBJ2-7
size: .
D: TRBD1
V: TRBV7-2
CDR3: CASSSRDSFYEQYF
DNA: TGTGCCAGCAGCAGCCGGGACAGTTTCTACGAGCAGTACTTC

J: TRBJ2-1
size: .
D: .
V: TRBV27
CDR3: CASSLYPSDSSYNEQFF
DNA: TGTGCCAGCAGTTTATATCCCAGTGACTCCTCCTACAATGAGCAGTTCTTC